This paragraph covers one T cell receptor (beta chain) sequence. The sample has other DNA sequences that encode this CDR3 too. The treatment here: around 19 received Ad26.COV2.S at low or high dose, single or two shots; several received placebo; per-sample allocation not given. Sampling happened 63 days after the first vaccine or placebo injection. The germline V gene has CDR1 DFQATT and CDR2 SNEGSKA (reference sequence). V dropped 1 base and J dropped 5 bases, with 5 bases sitting between them. The CDR3 is 11 amino acids. This sample is part of a study of Ad26.COV2.S vaccination and SARS-CoV-2 variants. Repertoires were generated with immunoSEQ multiplex PCR, while TCRdb's copy carries only in-frame clones and drops some. The sample records about 390,000 clones, about 88% being singletons.

The sequences come from peripheral blood, collected in a trial of Ad26.COV2.S vaccine versus placebo. The V gene is TRBV20-1, the J gene TRBJ2-5; D remains unclear. The TCR originated in a person aged 18-60 years who received the Ad26.COV2.S COVID-19 vaccine or a placebo. The CDR3 protein is CSARVGETQYF. In nucleotides, the CDR3 is TGCAGTGCTAGAGTGGGGGAGACCCAGTACTTC.